Listed here is a single T cell receptor beta chain. Germline V lookup: CDR1 MNHEY, CDR2 SMNVEV (reference sequence). V lost 2 bases, J lost 6 bases, and 11 bases lay in between. This CDR3 region has 14 residues. This record belongs to a study of cytomegalovirus exposure and HLA in healthy donors. PCR was performed using 60 Vbeta and 13 Jbeta primers. Some clones are missing from TCRdb's copy, which holds only in-frame ones; the method was immunoSEQ multiplex PCR. This sample has some 170,000 clones, with roughly 81% found just once. The sample consisted of PBMCs. The source of this sequence is a young woman in good health and CMV-seropositive. The chain couples TRBV27 to TRBJ2-1; the D gene is possibly TRBD1 (5 bases). CDR3 region: CASSLIGRGNEQFF. For the CDR3, the DNA is TGTGCCAGCAGTTTAATAGGTAGGGGCAATGAGCAGTTCTTC.